The source of this T cell receptor (beta chain) is a study of graft-versus-host responses after intestinal transplantation. In the study overall: Grafts that recipients had were multivisceral, liver-intestinal, or isolated intestinal transplants. Tacrolimus and steroids were given for two to four years to all recipients after anti-thymocyte globulin induction.

J lost 1 base, V lost 5 bases, and 1 base had no gene match. The germline CDR1 and CDR2 sequences are MDHEN and SYDVKM. The CDR3 runs to 13 residues. Findings and limits, study-wide: Those patients showing graft-donor T cell macrochimerism displayed high graft-versus-host to host-versus-graft clonal ratios in allografts. Recipient-marrow GvH clones were detected, some having first appeared in ileum or blood.

A remark on this clone: Antigen: not known.

Only in-frame clones appear in the TCRdb table, and some are missing; sequencing was by immunoSEQ multiplex PCR. The sample has 27,000 or so clones; about 80% are singletons. The sequencing used unstimulated CD4+ T cells sorted from spleen or lymph node cells, collected before intestinal transplant. The chain has TRBV28 and TRBJ2-7; 8 nucleotides match TRBD1. This receptor was obtained from a human donor who received an intestinal transplant. This CDR3 reads CASSRDRSYEQYF. DNA of the CDR3: TGTGCCAGCAGTCGGGACAGGTCCTACGAGCAGTACTTC.